This section outlines one T cell receptor (beta chain) sequence together with its context. Its cognate antigen is unknown. The data stem from a study of cytomegalovirus exposure and HLA in healthy donors. Study-wide background: The early release's HLA-typed donors yielded approximately 82 million unique TCRs. Researchers found that roughly 80% of 300 to 450 genotyped donors fell within the Caucasian-associated ancestry cluster. General study results and limits: Reportedly, HLA-A and HLA-B alleles of most subjects were accurately predicted from TCR beta.

This CDR3 is 13 amino acids long. Trimming shortened V by 9 bases and J by 4 bases, and 15 bases separated the two germline ends. Germline values: CDR1 LNHDA, CDR2 SQIVND (reference sequence). The study ran its PCR with 60 Vbeta and 13 Jbeta primers. As originally analysed: It was a later analysis that counted tens of millions of unique TCR beta chains, of which 9 million to 13 million were shared. Generated by immunoSEQ multiplex PCR, the TCRdb table keeps only in-frame clones and is missing some. That table supplies the V and J calls and clone size; D and trimming were determined from the DNA. The sample has around 110,000 clones; approximately 79% are singletons.

The sample was PBMCs. The genes are TRBV19 and TRBJ1-1, with D possibly being TRBD1 (5 bases). The TCR originated in a man between 18 and 29 years old in good health and CMV-seronegative. Here the CDR3 DNA reads TGTGCCAGCAGAAGGGTGGGGGGCACTGAAGCTTTCTTT. Translation: CASRRVGGTEAFF.